Sequencing of this TCR beta chain was carried out in a study of cytomegalovirus exposure and HLA in healthy donors. Overall study: Unique TCRs from HLA-typed donors, around 93 million of them, were held in an early data release. Genotyping of 430 or so donors showed that about 83% belonged to the Caucasian-associated ancestry cluster.

Study-level points and caveats: Being productive about 87% or about 30% of the time was typical of most TCR beta V segments in an earlier analysis.

Trimming took 0 bases from V and 12 from J; bases not matched to a gene: 7. The CDR3 length is 15 residues. CDR1 is MNHEY and CDR2 is SVGAGI in the germline V gene. 13 Jbeta primers and 60 Vbeta primers were used for the PCR. Generated by immunoSEQ multiplex PCR, the TCRdb table keeps only in-frame clones and is missing some. The sample shows about 140,000 clones, around three quarters of them seen only once. This clone was found a few times. What it recognizes is unknown. V is TRBV6-5 and J is TRBJ2-1; TRBD2 matches at 11 bases. Material: PBMCs. The source of this sequence is a woman in her thirties or forties in good health and CMV-seropositive. CDR3 sequence (DNA): TGTGCCAGCAGTTACTCGACGGGACTAGCGGTCGGGCAGTTCTTC. Its protein is CASSYSTGLAVGQFF.